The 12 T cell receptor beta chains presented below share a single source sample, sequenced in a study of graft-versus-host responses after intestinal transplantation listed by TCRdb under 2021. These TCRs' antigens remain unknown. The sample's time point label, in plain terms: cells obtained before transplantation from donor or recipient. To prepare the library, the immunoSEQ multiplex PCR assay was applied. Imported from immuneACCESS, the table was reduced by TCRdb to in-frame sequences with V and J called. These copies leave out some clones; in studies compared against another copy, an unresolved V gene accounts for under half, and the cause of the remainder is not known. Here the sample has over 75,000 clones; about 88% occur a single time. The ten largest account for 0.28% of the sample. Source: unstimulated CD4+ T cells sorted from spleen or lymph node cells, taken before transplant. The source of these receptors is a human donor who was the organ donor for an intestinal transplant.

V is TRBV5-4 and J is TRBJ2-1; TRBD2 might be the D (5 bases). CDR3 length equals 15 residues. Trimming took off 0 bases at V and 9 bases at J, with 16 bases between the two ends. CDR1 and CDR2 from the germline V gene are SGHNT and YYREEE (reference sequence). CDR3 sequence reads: CASSLVPKVAGEQFF. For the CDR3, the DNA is TGTGCCAGCAGCTTGGTGCCCAAGGTTGCGGGTGAGCAGTTCTTC. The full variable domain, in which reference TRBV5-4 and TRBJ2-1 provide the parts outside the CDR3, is ETGVTQSPTHLIKTRGQQVTLRCSSQSGHNTVSWYQQALGQGPQFIFQYYREEENGRGNFPPRFSGLQFPNYSSELNVNALELDDSALYLCASSLVPKVAGEQFFGPGTRLTVL.

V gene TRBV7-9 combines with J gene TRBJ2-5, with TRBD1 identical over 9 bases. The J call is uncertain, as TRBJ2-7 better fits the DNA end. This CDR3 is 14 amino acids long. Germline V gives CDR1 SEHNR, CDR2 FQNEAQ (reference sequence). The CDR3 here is CASSRTGAGNEQYF. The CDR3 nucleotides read TGTGCCAGCAGCAGGACAGGGGCTGGGAACGAGCAGTACTTC.

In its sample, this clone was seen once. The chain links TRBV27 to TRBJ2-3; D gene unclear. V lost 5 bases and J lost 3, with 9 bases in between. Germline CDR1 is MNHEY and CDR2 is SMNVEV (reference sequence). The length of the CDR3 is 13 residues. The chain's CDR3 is CASSRVPTDTQYF. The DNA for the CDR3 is TGTGCCAGCAGTCGGGTCCCTACAGATACGCAGTATTTT.

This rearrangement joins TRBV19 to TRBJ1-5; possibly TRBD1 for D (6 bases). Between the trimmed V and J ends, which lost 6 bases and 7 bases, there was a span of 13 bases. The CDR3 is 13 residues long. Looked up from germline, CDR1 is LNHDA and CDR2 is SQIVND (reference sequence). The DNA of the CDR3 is TGTGCCAGTAGAAACAGGGCGGAACAGCCCCAGCATTTT. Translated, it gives CASRNRAEQPQHF. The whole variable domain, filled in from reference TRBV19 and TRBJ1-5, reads DGGITQSPKYLFRKEGQNVTLSCEQNLNHDAMYWYRQDPGQGLRLIYYSQIVNDFQKGDIAEGYSVSREKKESFPLTVTSAQKNPTAFYLCASRNRAEQPQHFGDGTRLSIL.

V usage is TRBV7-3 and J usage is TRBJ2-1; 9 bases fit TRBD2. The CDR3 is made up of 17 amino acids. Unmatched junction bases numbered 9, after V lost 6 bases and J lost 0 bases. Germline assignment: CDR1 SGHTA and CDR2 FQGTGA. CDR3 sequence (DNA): TGTGCCAGCAGGCAGACTAGCGGTCGGAGCTCCTACAATGAGCAGTTCTTC. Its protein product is CASRQTSGRSSYNEQFF.

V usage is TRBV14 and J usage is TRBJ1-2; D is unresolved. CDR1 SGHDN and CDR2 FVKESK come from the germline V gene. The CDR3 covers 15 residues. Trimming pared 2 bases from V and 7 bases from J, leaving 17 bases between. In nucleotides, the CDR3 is TGTGCCAGCAGCCAAAACCGGGGTTCGGTTGGTGGCTACACCTTC. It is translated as CASSQNRGSVGGYTF. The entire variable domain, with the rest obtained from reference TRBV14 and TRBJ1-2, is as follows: EAGVTQFPSHSVIEKGQTVTLRCDPISGHDNLYWYRRVMGKEIKFLLHFVKESKQDESGMPNNRFLAERTGGTYSTLKVQPAELEDSGVYFCASSQNRGSVGGYTFGSGTRLTVV.

The CDR3 protein is CASSQDYWGSGGEETQYF. The CDR3 region has the DNA TGTGCCAGCAGCCAAGATTACTGGGGTAGCGGGGGGGAAGAGACCCAGTACTTC. The gene calls are TRBV4-2 and TRBJ2-5; TRBD2 aligns across 11 bases. V dropped 0 bases and J dropped 3; count of bases not matched to a gene: 9. This CDR3 has 18 residues. Germline assignment: CDR1 LGHNA and CDR2 YNFKEQ.

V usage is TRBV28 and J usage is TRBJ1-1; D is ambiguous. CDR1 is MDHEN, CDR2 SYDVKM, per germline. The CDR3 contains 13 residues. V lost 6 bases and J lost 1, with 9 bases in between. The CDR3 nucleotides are TGTGCCAGCAGACAGAGTTCGAACACTGAAGCTTTCTTT. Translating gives CASRQSSNTEAFF. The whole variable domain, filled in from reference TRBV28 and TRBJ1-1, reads DVKVTQSSRYLVKRTGEKVFLECVQDMDHENMFWYRQDPGLGLRLIYFSYDVKMKEKGDIPEGYSVSREKKERFSLILESASTNQTSMYLCASRQSSNTEAFFGQGTRLTVV.

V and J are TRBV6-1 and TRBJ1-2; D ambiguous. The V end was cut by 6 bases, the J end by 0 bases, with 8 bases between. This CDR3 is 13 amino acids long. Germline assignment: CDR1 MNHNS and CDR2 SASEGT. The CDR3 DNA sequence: TGTGCCAGCAGGCGGGGAGCTAACTATGGCTACACCTTC. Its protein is CASRRGANYGYTF.

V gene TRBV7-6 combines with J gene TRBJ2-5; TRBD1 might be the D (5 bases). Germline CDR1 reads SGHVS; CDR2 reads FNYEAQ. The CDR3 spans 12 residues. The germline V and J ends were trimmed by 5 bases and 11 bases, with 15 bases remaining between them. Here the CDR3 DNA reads TGTGCCAGCAGCCTACAGGATTTGAAGCAGTACTTC. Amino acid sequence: CASSLQDLKQYF.

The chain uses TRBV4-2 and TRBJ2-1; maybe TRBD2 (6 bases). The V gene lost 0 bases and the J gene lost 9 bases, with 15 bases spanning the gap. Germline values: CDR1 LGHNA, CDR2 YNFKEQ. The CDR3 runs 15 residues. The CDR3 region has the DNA TGTGCCAGCAGCCAAGATAAGCGGGCCCCCGGTGAGCAGTTCTTC. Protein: CASSQDKRAPGEQFF.

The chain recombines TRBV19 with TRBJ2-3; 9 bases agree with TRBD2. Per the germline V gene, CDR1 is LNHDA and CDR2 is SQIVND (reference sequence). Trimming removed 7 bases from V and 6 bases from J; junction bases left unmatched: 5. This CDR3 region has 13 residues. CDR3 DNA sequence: TGTGCCAGTAAGGCTAGCGGGGCGGATACGCAGTATTTT. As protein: CASKASGADTQYF.